The clone carrying this T cell receptor (beta chain) was detected a few times. These data belong to a study of T cells after posttransplantation cyclophosphamide. CDR3 length equals 12 residues. V shed 6 bases and J 6 bases; nucleotides not matched to a gene: 2. Germline lookup yields CDR1 SNHLY and CDR2 FYNNEI. Cells defined as naive were viable CD3+CD4+ or CD3+CD8+ and CCR7+CD45RA+CD45RO-CD95-CD27+CD28+. Here immunoSEQ multiplex PCR was the method, and the copy in TCRdb shows in-frame clones only, minus some. This sample has 34,000 or so clones, with around 90% found just once. The sequencing input was naive CD4+ T cells sorted from blood. The rearrangement uses TRBV2 and TRBJ1-5; 7 positions agree with TRBD1. This TCR was recovered from a man younger than 40 in good health and a related stem cell transplant donor. The CDR3 coding sequence is TGTGCCAGCAGGACAGGGCGTCAGCCCCAGCATTTT. It translates to CASRTGRQPQHF.